This TCR beta chain was sequenced for a study of a mutant IDH1 vaccine in newly diagnosed glioma. For the study at large: First vaccine doses came 4-6 weeks after radiotherapy alone, or with temozolomide cycles. Whole-study results and caveats: Vaccine-induced immune responses were detected in approximately 93% of patients. Pseudoprogression apparently tracked independently of changes in top peripheral T cell clonotypes.

Details on this clone: The antigen remains unidentified.

As for time point: week 5, during vaccination. Every vaccine dose comprised 300 ug of mutant IDH1 20-mer peptide plus topical imiquimod. The germline gives CDR1 SEHNR, CDR2 FQNEAQ (reference sequence). Deletions cut 10 bases from V and 0 bases from J, with 16 bases between. The CDR3 length is 14 residues. Clones were read by immunoSEQ multiplex PCR, and TCRdb kept only the in-frame ones, dropping some. The table has approximately 51,000 clones, about 77% seen once. The material sequenced was PBMCs, taken from a glioma patient whose treatment included an IDH1 peptide vaccine. This receptor was identified in a woman aged 40 to 49 with glioma. The rearrangement joins TRBV7-9 to TRBJ2-7; tentatively, D is TRBD1 or TRBD2 (5 bases each). The CDR3 nucleotides read TGTGCCACTAGTGGGACCGGAGGCTCCTACGAGCAGTACTTC. Amino acids: CATSGTGGSYEQYF. The whole variable domain, filled in from reference TRBV7-9 and TRBJ2-7, reads DTGVSQNPRHKITKRGQNVTFRCDPISEHNRLYWYRQTLGQGPEFLTYFQNEAQLEKSRLLSDRFSAERPKGSFSTLEIQRTEQGDSAMYLCATSGTGGSYEQYFGPGTRLTVT.